These 28 T cell receptor beta chains came from one sample sequenced in a study of blood T cell repertoires in COVID-19. The data were produced by immunoSEQ multiplex PCR, yet TCRdb's version contains in-frame clones alone and is incomplete. The repertoire has approximately 200,000 clones, approximately 85% of them found once; the top ten carry more than 3%. Input material: peripheral blood. The source is a man in his sixties with acute or convalescent COVID-19.

The V gene is TRBV19, the J gene TRBJ2-7; possibly TRBD1 for D (6 bases). The V gene lost 5 bases and the J gene lost 5 bases, with 19 bases spanning the gap. This CDR3 has 15 residues. Per the germline V gene, CDR1 is LNHDA and CDR2 is SQIVND (reference sequence). CDR3 nucleotides: TGTGCCAGTAGTTCGAGGGTTAACAGGGACCACGAGCAGTACTTC. This sequence encodes CASSSRVNRDHEQYF.

This clone was seen a handful of times. This chain connects TRBV10-3 to TRBJ2-1, with 8 bases fitting TRBD2. The length of the CDR3 is 18 residues. Trimming at V came to 2 bases and at J to 0 bases, leaving 9 bases not matched to a gene. Germline V gene data show CDR1 as ENHRY and CDR2 as SYGVKD. The CDR3, as DNA: TGTGCCATCAGTGAGACTAAATTAGCGGGGCCCTCCTACAATGAGCAGTTCTTC. Protein product: CAISETKLAGPSYNEQFF.

V and J are TRBV5-1 and TRBJ1-5, with a tentative D call TRBD1 (6 bases). CDR1 and CDR2 from the germline V gene are SGHRS and YFSETQ. Trimming removed 4 bases at V and 4 bases at J, with 12 bases between. The CDR3 has 14 residues. The CDR3 spells CASSPGTNNQPQHF. For the CDR3, the DNA is TGCGCCAGCAGCCCGGGGACAAATAATCAGCCCCAGCATTTT.

The chain carries TRBV28 and TRBJ2-2; 12 positions agree with TRBD1. CDR1 is MDHEN and CDR2 is SYDVKM in the germline V gene. V was clipped by 6 bases and J by 3 bases; unmatched bases: 11. CDR3 length equals 18 residues. The CDR3 region is CASRPALGQGAYTGELFF. CDR3 bases: TGTGCCAGCAGACCCGCGCTGGGACAGGGGGCTTACACCGGGGAGCTGTTTTTT.

This sequence joins TRBV5-1 and TRBJ1-1, with unresolved D. The germline V and J ends were trimmed by 0 bases and 1 base, with 7 bases remaining between them. This CDR3 has 14 amino acids. Looked up from germline, CDR1 is SGHRS and CDR2 is YFSETQ. Here the CDR3 reads CASSLDPGNTEAFF. The CDR3 nucleotides are TGCGCCAGCAGCTTGGATCCGGGGAACACTGAAGCTTTCTTT.

This clone was seen a few times. The J gene is TRBJ2-3, the V gene TRBV9, with TRBD2 matching over 7 bases. The CDR3 has 14 amino acids. The junction had 8 bases not matched to a gene; V was cut back by 6 bases and J by 4 bases. CDR1 SGDLS and CDR2 YYNGEE come from the germline V gene. CDR3 protein: CASTQTSLADTQYF. CDR3 coding DNA: TGTGCCAGCACCCAGACTAGCTTGGCAGATACGCAGTATTTT.

Concerning this clone itself: The junction differs from germline at one of its ends, possibly a read error. The V and J genes are TRBV27 and TRBJ2-1, with a tentative D call TRBD1 (5 bases). The V gene's germline CDR1 is MNHEY and CDR2 SMNVEV (reference sequence). CDR3 size: 16 residues. CDR3 DNA: TGTGCCAGCAGCTTATCTTCCAGGGTGACGTACAATGAGCAGTTCTTC. Translating it yields CASSLSSRVTYNEQFF.

The V call is TRBV7-2, the J call TRBJ2-2, with D possibly being TRBD1 (6 bases). Germline V gene lookup returns CDR1 SGHTA and CDR2 FQGNSA. The germline V and J ends were trimmed by 1 base and 3 bases, with 12 bases remaining between them. The CDR3 length is 16 residues. CDR3 in DNA: TGTGCCAGCAGCTTAGGGGACACACACTACACCGGGGAGCTGTTTTTT. It yields the protein CASSLGDTHYTGELFF.

The J gene is TRBJ2-2, the V gene TRBV7-3, with D possibly matching TRBD1 (6 bases). Trimming took 1 base from V and 4 from J, leaving 19 bases between them. This CDR3 is 18 amino acids long. Germline CDR1 SGHTA, CDR2 FQGTGA. The CDR3 loop reads CASSLKGGGGPLTGELFF. CDR3 sequence (DNA): TGTGCCAGCAGCTTAAAAGGGGGTGGGGGCCCCCTCACCGGGGAGCTGTTTTTT.

CDR3 protein: CASSVGGGLAGRDEQFF. CDR3 coding DNA: TGTGCCAGCAGCGTAGGAGGGGGACTAGCGGGACGGGATGAGCAGTTCTTC. The chain is built from TRBV9 and TRBJ2-1; 13 positions agree with TRBD2. The CDR3 runs 17 residues. Unmatched junction bases numbered 8, after V lost 0 bases and J lost 8 bases. The V gene's germline CDR1 is SGDLS and CDR2 YYNGEE.

The gene calls are TRBV12-3 or TRBV12-4 and TRBJ1-2; maybe TRBD1 (6 bases). The V gene lost 6 bases and the J gene lost 8 bases, with 16 bases spanning the gap. The CDR3 is 13 amino acids. Here the CDR3 reads CASRGTSKGGYTF. The CDR3 nucleotides read TGTGCCAGCAGGGGGACATCTAAGGGAGGCTACACCTTC.

The rearrangement joins TRBV11-2 to TRBJ2-7; D is undetermined. The germline gives CDR1 SGHAT, CDR2 FQNNGV. This CDR3 is 12 amino acids long. V was cut by 2 bases and J by 5 bases, with 7 bases left in between. This CDR3 reads CASSLLVHEQYF. DNA of the CDR3: TGTGCCAGCAGCTTATTAGTACACGAGCAGTACTTC.

V gene TRBV4-3 combines with J gene TRBJ2-2, with 11 bases lining up with TRBD1. CDR3 length: 17 residues. The trim removed 0 bases at V and 4 bases at J, leaving 4 bases unmatched. CDR1 is LGHNA and CDR2 is YSLEER in the germline V gene. As DNA, the CDR3 is TGCGCCAGCAGCCAAGAGGAGGGGACAGGGGGCACCGGGGAGCTGTTTTTT. Residues: CASSQEEGTGGTGELFF.

The chain employs TRBV4-3 and TRBJ1-3; D ambiguous. Between the trimmed V and J ends, which lost 0 bases and 0 bases, there was a span of 9 bases. This CDR3 contains 16 residues. CDR1 is LGHNA, CDR2 YSLEER, per germline. The CDR3 DNA sequence: TGCGCCAGCAGCCAAGATCACTACTACTCTGGAAACACCATATATTTT. Residues: CASSQDHYYSGNTIYF.

The chain recombines TRBV7-2 with TRBJ2-7; 8 nucleotides align to TRBD1. Germline CDR1 reads SGHTA; CDR2 reads FQGNSA. Trimming removed 5 bases from V and 6 bases from J; junction bases left unmatched: 15. The CDR3 runs 16 residues. The CDR3 bases are TGTGCCAGCAGCCGCTATGTAGGACAGGGCCACCTCGAGCAGTACTTC. Translating it yields CASSRYVGQGHLEQYF.

V gene TRBV6-1 combines with J gene TRBJ1-2; 7 bases are shared with TRBD1. The germline V gene has CDR1 MNHNS and CDR2 SASEGT. The V segment lost 3 bases and the J segment 5 bases; nucleotides outside the gene matches: 9. The CDR3 length is 15 residues. CDR3 region: CASSEGRGRQYGYTF. DNA for the CDR3: TGTGCCAGCAGTGAGGGAAGGGGGCGGCAATATGGCTACACCTTC.

This clone was picked up one time. The chain carries TRBV15 and TRBJ1-5; no definite D call. Trimming cost V 11 bases and J 7 bases, with 18 bases left between them. The CDR3 contains 13 residues. Germline V gives CDR1 LNHNV, CDR2 YYDKDF (reference sequence). DNA for the CDR3: TGTGCCCCCCCGGCGCCAGGAAGGCAGCCCCAGCATTTT. It translates to CAPPAPGRQPQHF.

The genes are TRBV5-1 and TRBJ2-3; TRBD2 matches 7 bases. This CDR3 is 17 amino acids long. With V trimmed by 0 bases and J by 2 bases, 9 bases remained unmatched. The germline gives CDR1 SGHRS, CDR2 YFSETQ. CDR3 nucleotide sequence: TGCGCCAGCAGCTTGGCCCGGGCTAGCGGACTCACAGATACGCAGTATTTT. Protein sequence: CASSLARASGLTDTQYF.

This rearrangement joins TRBV7-8 to TRBJ2-7; D is possibly TRBD1 (7 bases). In germline, CDR1 is SGHVS, CDR2 FQNEAQ. Trimming stripped 3 bases from V and 0 bases from J, with 12 bases between. The CDR3 runs 15 residues. The CDR3, as DNA: TGTGCCAGCAGCTTGGGGGGACAGCTCTCCTACGAGCAGTACTTC. Translation gives CASSLGGQLSYEQYF.

This chain connects TRBV29-1 to TRBJ2-7, with TRBD2 matching 14 bases. This CDR3 is built from 16 residues. Trimming at V came to 7 bases and at J to 2 bases, leaving 10 bases not matched to a gene. CDR1 and CDR2 from the germline V gene are SQVTM and ANQGSEA. The CDR3 sequence: CSGATPTSGRAYEQYF. CDR3 coding DNA: TGCAGCGGAGCCACCCCGACTAGCGGGAGGGCCTACGAGCAGTACTTC.

This chain connects TRBV7-9 to TRBJ1-2, with TRBD1 as a possible D gene (6 bases). Trimming shortened V by 2 bases and J by 8 bases, and 9 bases separated the two germline ends. Per the germline V gene, CDR1 is SEHNR and CDR2 is FQNEAQ (reference sequence). This CDR3 is 12 amino acids long. CDR3 region: CASSLPGVGYTF. DNA for the CDR3: TGTGCCAGCAGCTTACCAGGGGTCGGCTACACCTTC.

The genes are TRBV6-5 and TRBJ1-4; 7 bases are shared with TRBD1. After removal of 6 bases from V and 2 bases from J, the junction contained 3 bases not matched to a gene. Germline V gene lookup returns CDR1 MNHEY and CDR2 SVGAGI. This CDR3 has 14 amino acids. Here the CDR3 reads CASRPGQTNEKLFF. The CDR3 DNA sequence: TGTGCCAGCAGACCGGGACAGACTAATGAAAAACTGTTTTTT.

This chain connects TRBV9 to TRBJ2-3; 12 bases map to TRBD2. Germline V CDR1 and CDR2: SGDLS, YYNGEE. Trimming took 4 bases from V and 0 from J; bases not matched to a gene: 6. The CDR3 contains 17 residues. For the CDR3, the DNA is TGTGCCAGCAGCCCCGCTAGCGGGAGGGCTAGCACAGATACGCAGTATTTT. Amino acids: CASSPASGRASTDTQYF.

The rearrangement joins TRBV29-1 to TRBJ2-7; the D gene is possibly TRBD1 (6 bases). The germline V and J ends were trimmed by 7 bases and 1 base, with 14 bases remaining between them. CDR1 SQVTM and CDR2 ANQGSEA come from the germline V gene. This CDR3 is built from 13 residues. The CDR3 coding sequence is TGCAGCGCAACCGACAGGCAATCCTACGAGCAGTACTTC. Amino acid sequence: CSATDRQSYEQYF.

J is TRBJ1-1 and V is TRBV6-4, with D possibly TRBD1 on 5 matching bases. The V gene lost 5 bases and the J gene lost 1 base, with 8 bases spanning the gap. The CDR3 is 13 amino acids. The germline V gene encodes CDR1 MRHNA and CDR2 SNTAGT. Written as DNA, the CDR3 is TGTGCCAGCAGTCTCGACAGGAACACTGAAGCTTTCTTT. This gives the protein CASSLDRNTEAFF.

This rearrangement joins TRBV6-5 to TRBJ2-2, with 7 bases aligning to TRBD1. This CDR3 spans 15 amino acids. Trimming at V came to 6 bases and at J to 0 bases, leaving 4 bases not matched to a gene. Germline CDR1 is MNHEY and CDR2 is SVGAGI. The CDR3 loop reads CASSPGTANTGELFF. CDR3 nucleotides: TGTGCCAGCAGCCCCGGGACAGCGAACACCGGGGAGCTGTTTTTT.

DNA of the CDR3: TGTGCCAGCAGTGACTATTGGGCCGGGGAGCTGTTTTTT. Amino acids: CASSDYWAGELFF. The chain is built from TRBV27 and TRBJ2-2, with a weak D call TRBD2 (5 bases). This CDR3 is 13 amino acids long. V gave up 5 bases and J gave up 6 bases, with 10 bases separating them. Germline V gives CDR1 MNHEY, CDR2 SMNVEV (reference sequence).

V is TRBV15 and J is TRBJ2-7, with TRBD2 matching 7 bases. The ends lost 0 bases at V and 3 bases at J; junction bases unmatched: 11. This CDR3 has 17 amino acids. Germline CDR1 is LNHNV and CDR2 is YYDKDF (reference sequence). Here the CDR3 DNA reads TGTGCCACCAGCAGAGAGCGATCCCCGGGGGGATACTACGAGCAGTACTTC. This codes for CATSRERSPGGYYEQYF.